This TCR beta chain was sequenced for a study of early T cells in non-severe SARS-CoV-2 infection. Study details: Sequencing of unsorted whole blood was done on bulk RNA, leaving chains unpaired. Study-wide findings and caveats: A preference for anti-spike CD8 responses marked VDJdb matching, which missed private and CD4 specificities.

V lost 4 bases and J lost 6; bases outside the gene matches: 3. The CDR3 is made up of 14 amino acids. Germline V gene data show CDR1 as SGHTA and CDR2 as FQGNSA. Attached unique molecular identifiers marked individual cDNA molecules. TCRdb re-analysed the 5' RACE reads in MiXCR, keeping a single row per CDR3 protein. The sample includes about 64,000 distinct CDR3 sequences, more than 15% of them seen just once. This clonotype was seen once. Its antigen remains unidentified. The sequencing here drew on whole blood, taken at baseline. The chain is built from TRBV7-2 and TRBJ2-7; TRBD2 agrees at 13 bases. The receptor's source is an adult who was a healthcare worker with PCR-confirmed SARS-CoV-2 infection or an uninfected control (not recorded which). CDR3 amino acids: CASSSRLAGGEQYF. CDR3 DNA: TGTGCCAGCAGCTCCAGACTAGCGGGGGGCGAGCAGTACTTC.